This T cell receptor beta chain was obtained from a study of T cell repertoires in cytomegalovirus infection. At the level of the study: CMV infection plus the matching HLA type was flagged by public TCR beta signatures. Broader study findings: The study found HLA-C-restricted CMV-specific TCR beta clonotypes dominating the ex vivo response.

TCRdb reprocessed the reads with MiXCR, giving one entry per CDR3 protein. Of 150,000 or so distinct CDR3 sequences in the sample, roughly 20% were seen once. A remark on this clonotype: Its cognate antigen is unknown.

V was cut by 3 bases and J by 4 bases, with 9 bases left in between. Germline CDR1 is SGHTA and CDR2 is FQGNSA. The CDR3 is 13 residues long. The gene calls are TRBV7-2 and TRBJ2-5; no firm D call. Sequenced material: CD8+ T cells from cultured PBMCs, taken from culture after CMV antigen stimulation. This receptor was obtained from a human donor in good health (CMV status not recorded). Some clones in this sample may be carry-over from other donors' samples. CDR3 bases: TGTGCCAGCAGCTTTCGGCGGTTAGAGACCCAGTACTTC. Protein sequence: CASSFRRLETQYF. The full variable domain, in which reference TRBV7-2 and TRBJ2-5 provide the parts outside the CDR3, is GAGVSQSPSNKVTEKGKDVELRCDPISGHTALYWYRQSLGQGLEFLIYFQGNSAPDKSGLPSDRFSAERTGGSVSTLTIQRTQQEDSAVYLCASSFRRLETQYFGPGTRLLVL.